What follows are 8 T cell receptor beta chains derived from one specimen sequenced in a study of CD8 T cells in ankylosing spondylitis. Study conclusions and caveats: The study identified a TCR beta motif of several highly homologous variants that appeared characteristic of ankylosing spondylitis blood.

TCRdb recomputed calls from the 5' RACE reads with MiXCR, one row per CDR3 protein. The sample contains more than 300,000 distinct CDR3 sequences, 6.5% to 10% of which appear only once. These receptors have no known antigen. The source material was blood, either unsorted or a sorted T cell fraction (not recorded which). The receptors come from a male donor with ankylosing spondylitis.

There are many counts of this clonotype. The J gene is TRBJ2-7, the V gene TRBV7-2, with D maybe TRBD2 (6 bases). Per germline, CDR1 SGHTA and CDR2 FQGNSA. Trimming took 4 bases from V and 1 from J, leaving 8 bases between them. This CDR3 is built from 13 residues. The CDR3 region is CASSWDSSYEQYF. The CDR3, as DNA: TGTGCCAGCAGCTGGGACTCTTCCTACGAGCAGTACTTC.

Only a few counts were recorded for this clonotype. The V call is TRBV20-1, the J call TRBJ1-6, with a possible D match to TRBD1 (5 bases). CDR3 length equals 18 residues. Germline V CDR1 and CDR2: DFQATT, SNEGSKA (reference sequence). V lost 7 bases to trimming and J lost 5 bases, with 27 bases between them. For the CDR3, the DNA is TGCAGTGGCTTCCGGGGCAGCAGAGCGGGGCCAAATAATTCACCCCTCCACTTT. Protein sequence: CSGFRGSRAGPNNSPLHF.

This clonotype occurred a few times. The rearrangement uses TRBV28 and TRBJ1-1; unclear D gene. CDR1 is MDHEN and CDR2 is SYDVKM in the germline V gene. V was pared by 6 bases and J by 5 bases, with 10 bases between. This CDR3 comprises 12 residues. The CDR3 is CASSPPLTEAFF. The DNA for the CDR3 is TGTGCCAGCAGCCCCCCGTTAACTGAAGCTTTCTTT. Full variable domain (remainder filled in from reference TRBV28 and TRBJ1-1): DVKVTQSSRYLVKRTGEKVFLECVQDMDHENMFWYRQDPGLGLRLIYFSYDVKMKEKGDIPEGYSVSREKKERFSLILESASTNQTSMYLCASSPPLTEAFFGQGTRLTVV.

This clonotype has only a few counts. The gene calls are TRBV20-1 and TRBJ1-5, with a possible D match to TRBD1 (6 bases). Germline values: CDR1 DFQATT, CDR2 SNEGSKA (reference sequence). This CDR3 has 15 residues. V lost 6 bases and J lost 4, with 19 bases in between. Written as DNA, the CDR3 is TGCAGTGCCAGGGGAGGGTATGAGAAAAATCAGCCCCAGCATTTT. As protein: CSARGGYEKNQPQHF.

This clonotype has only a few counts. The chain recombines TRBV7-2 with TRBJ2-7; D is perhaps TRBD2 (5 bases). V dropped 6 bases and J dropped 4 bases, with 13 bases sitting between them. The germline gives CDR1 SGHTA, CDR2 FQGNSA. The CDR3 runs to 13 residues. The CDR3 protein is CASSWRLAYEQYF. CDR3 bases: TGTGCCAGCAGTTGGCGGCTAGCATACGAGCAGTACTTC.

The chain employs TRBV27 and TRBJ2-1, with 7 bases aligning to TRBD2. V was pared by 1 base and J by 2 bases, with 5 bases of the junction left unmatched. This CDR3 is built from 16 residues. Germline CDR1 is MNHEY and CDR2 is SMNVEV (reference sequence). The CDR3 bases are TGTGCCAGCAGTTTATTGCGGGAGAAGACCTACAATGAGCAGTTCTTC. Encoded protein: CASSLLREKTYNEQFF.

The chain is built from TRBV20-1 and TRBJ2-7; weak D call: TRBD2 (6 bases). V was clipped by 2 bases and J by 5 bases, with 13 bases between them. Germline assignment: CDR1 DFQATT and CDR2 SNEGSKA (reference sequence). This CDR3 comprises 13 residues. The chain's CDR3 is CSARNPWGDEQYF. The CDR3 DNA reads as TGCAGTGCTAGAAACCCGTGGGGGGACGAGCAGTACTTC.

The rearrangement links TRBV20-1 to TRBJ2-2; possible D gene TRBD1, 6 bases. This CDR3 is built from 16 residues. V shed 4 bases and J shed 2 bases, with 17 bases lying between them. Germline CDR1 is DFQATT and CDR2 is SNEGSKA (reference sequence). The CDR3 region is CSAISTPGHNTGELFF. The CDR3 nucleotides read TGCAGTGCTATATCGACCCCGGGACACAACACCGGGGAGCTGTTTTTT.